This T cell receptor beta chain emerged from a study of T-cell reconstitution after alpha-beta-depleted transplantation in children. The sample holds a few counts of this clonotype. Preparation of the TCRbeta library involved a method that used unique molecular identifiers. TCRdb reprocessed the PCR reads via MiXCR and lists one record per CDR3 protein. The repertoire includes about 500,000 distinct CDR3 sequences, 30% to 35% of them detected once, and around 2.3% sits in the top ten. The CDR3 consists of 15 residues. The V end was cut by 6 bases, the J end by 1 base, with 14 bases between. The germline V gene encodes CDR1 SNHLY and CDR2 FYNNEI.

V and J are TRBV2 and TRBJ2-3, with D unresolved. Here the sequenced sample was PBMCs from the stem cell graft donor, taken from the stem cell graft. This clonotype originated in a human donor who donated a stem cell graft to a child with aplastic anemia. The CDR3 bases are TGTGCCAGCAGAGAGACGGCTTTTGGCACAGATACGCAGTATTTT. Translating it yields CASRETAFGTDTQYF.